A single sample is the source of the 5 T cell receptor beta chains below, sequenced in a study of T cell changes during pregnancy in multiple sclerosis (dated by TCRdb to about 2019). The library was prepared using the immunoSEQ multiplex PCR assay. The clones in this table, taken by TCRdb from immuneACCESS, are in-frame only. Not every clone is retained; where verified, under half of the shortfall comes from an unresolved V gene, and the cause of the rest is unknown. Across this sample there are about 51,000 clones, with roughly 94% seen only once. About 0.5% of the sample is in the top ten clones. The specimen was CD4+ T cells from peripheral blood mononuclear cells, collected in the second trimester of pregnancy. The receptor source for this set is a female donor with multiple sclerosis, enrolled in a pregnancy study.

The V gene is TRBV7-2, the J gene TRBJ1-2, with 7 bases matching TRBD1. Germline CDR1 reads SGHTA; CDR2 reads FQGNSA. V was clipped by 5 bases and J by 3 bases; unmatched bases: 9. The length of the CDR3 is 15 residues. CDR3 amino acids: CASSTRQGGHYGYTF. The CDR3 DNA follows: TGTGCCAGCAGCACCAGACAGGGAGGTCACTATGGCTACACCTTC. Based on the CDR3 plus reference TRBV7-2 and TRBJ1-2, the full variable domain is GAGVSQSPSNKVTEKGKDVELRCDPISGHTALYWYRQSLGQGLEFLIYFQGNSAPDKSGLPSDRFSAERTGGSVSTLTIQRTQQEDSAVYLCASSTRQGGHYGYTFGSGTRLTVV.

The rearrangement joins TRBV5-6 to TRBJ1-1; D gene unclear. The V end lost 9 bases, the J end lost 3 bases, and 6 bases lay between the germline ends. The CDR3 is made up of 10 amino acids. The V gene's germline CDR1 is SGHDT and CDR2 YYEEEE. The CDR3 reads CATTDTEAFF. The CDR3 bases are TGTGCCACTACGGACACTGAAGCTTTCTTT.

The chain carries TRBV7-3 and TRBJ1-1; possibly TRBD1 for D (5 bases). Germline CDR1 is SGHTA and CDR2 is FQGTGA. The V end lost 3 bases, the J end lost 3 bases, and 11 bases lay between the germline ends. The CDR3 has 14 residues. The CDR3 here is CASSFKGQDTEAFF. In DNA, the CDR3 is TGTGCCAGCAGCTTTAAGGGGCAGGACACTGAAGCTTTCTTT. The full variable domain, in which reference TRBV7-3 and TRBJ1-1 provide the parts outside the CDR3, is GAGVSQTPSNKVTEKGKYVELRCDPISGHTALYWYRQSLGQGPEFLIYFQGTGAADDSGLPNDRFFAVRPEGSVSTLKIQRTERGDSAVYLCASSFKGQDTEAFFGQGTRLTVV.

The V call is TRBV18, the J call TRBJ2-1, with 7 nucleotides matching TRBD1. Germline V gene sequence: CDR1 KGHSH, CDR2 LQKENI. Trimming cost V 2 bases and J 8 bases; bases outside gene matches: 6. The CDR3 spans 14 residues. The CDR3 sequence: CASSPTRGIHEQFF. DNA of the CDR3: TGTGCCAGCTCACCAACCAGGGGGATACATGAGCAGTTCTTC.

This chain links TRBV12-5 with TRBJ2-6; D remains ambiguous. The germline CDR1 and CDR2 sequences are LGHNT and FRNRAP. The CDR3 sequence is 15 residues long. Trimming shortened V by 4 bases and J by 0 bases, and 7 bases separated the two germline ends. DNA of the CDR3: TGTGCTAGTGGTTCTCAGTCCTCTGGGGCCAACGTCCTGACTTTC. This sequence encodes CASGSQSSGANVLTF.